This T cell receptor beta chain was sequenced in a study of shared clonotypes between healthy human individuals. Background on the study: Sampling drew on donors who were a couple of women and three men aged 18 to 49. Three CD4 naive, three CD4 memory, two CD8 naive and one CD8 memory plate were used per donor.

This clone turned up a few times. CD45RO-negative, CCR7-selected cells formed the naive CD8 fraction, which excluded terminally differentiated effector memory CD45RA+ cells. Only in-frame clones appear in the TCRdb table, and some are missing; sequencing was by immunoSEQ multiplex PCR. The data hold about 2.2 million clones, with under 95% observed a single time. This CDR3 spans 15 amino acids. The J segment lost 7 bases and the V segment lost 5 bases, leaving 13 bases of the junction unmatched. Germline CDR1 SGHAT, CDR2 FQNNGV. The V and J genes are TRBV11-2 and TRBJ1-1, with 7 bases lining up with TRBD1. Sample: naive CD8+ T cells from PBMCs. The receptor was derived from a man younger than 35 in good health. Some clones in this sample may be carry-over from other donors' samples. The CDR3 sequence: CASSPIVGRDSEAFF. In DNA, the CDR3 is TGTGCCAGCAGCCCAATTGTAGGACGGGACAGTGAAGCTTTCTTT. The whole variable domain, filled in from reference TRBV11-2 and TRBJ1-1, reads EAGVAQSPRYKIIEKRQSVAFWCNPISGHATLYWYQQILGQGPKLLIQFQNNGVVDDSQLPKDRFSAERLKGVDSTLKIQPAKLEDSAVYLCASSPIVGRDSEAFFGQGTRLTVV.